This TCR beta chain was found in a study of lymphopenia after photon versus proton radiotherapy. Findings and caveats of the study: Oligoclonal CD8+ Temra expansion after nadir drove photon patients' diversity drop. Proton therapy kept repertoires fairly stable, unlike photons, which gained effector/memory cells.

TCRdb's table, derived via immunoSEQ multiplex PCR, lists solely in-frame clones and lacks some. The table lists around 35,000 clones, 85% of them singletons, with 2.5% to 3.5% in the top ten. CDR3 length: 19 residues. Trimming cost V 4 bases and J 7 bases, with 28 bases left between them. Germline V gives CDR1 SEHNR, CDR2 FQNEAQ (reference sequence). As for this clone: Its antigen is still unknown.

The chain recombines TRBV7-9 with TRBJ1-4; D might be TRBD1 (5 bases). The sequence was collected from a man in his forties or fifties with gastric cancer. This material consisted of peripheral blood, taken from a patient treated with photon-based radiotherapy. This CDR3 is CASSSRWGEGIGRSEKLFF. DNA of the CDR3: TGTGCCAGCAGCTCCCGTTGGGGGGAGGGAATCGGCAGAAGTGAAAAACTGTTTTTT.